Described below is a single T cell receptor beta chain sequence and its context. Its antigen is as yet unknown. Per-sample PBMC isolation yielded at least 7 million cells. Primed by a sample-barcoded 5' primer and a J-beta primer mix, a second PCR proceeded for about 6 to 12 cycles. One entry per CDR3 protein results from TCRdb running MiXCR on the 5' RACE reads. The sample shows fewer than 900,000 distinct CDR3 sequences, 30% to 45% of them seen only once. This sample was included in a study of blood T cells in healthy people across ages. Study outcomes and limitations: It was the long-lived donors that had more naive CD4+ cells and higher diversity than aged donors. Diversity figures based on one million T cells were deemed too low.

The material sequenced was blood. The clonotype comes from a man between 18 and 29 years old in good health.

The CDR3, as DNA: TGTGCCAGCAGTTGGGGGACAGTGGGATCCTTCGAGCAGTTCTTC. This translates into CASSWGTVGSFEQFF. This chain joins TRBV6-5 and TRBJ2-1; 7 bases fit TRBD1. J gave up 10 bases and V 4 bases, and 13 bases lay outside the gene matches. Germline CDR1 reads MNHEY; CDR2 reads SVGAGI. The CDR3 spans 15 residues.